The rows below give T cell receptor beta chains drawn from one sample of a study of regulatory T cells in long-lasting Graves disease. TCRdb redid the calling of the multiplex PCR reads with MiXCR, one entry per CDR3 protein. The sample carries about 240,000 distinct CDR3 sequences, roughly 21% recorded once. Source: peripheral blood mononuclear cells (PBMCs), taken at new diagnosis, from a patient treated with antithyroid drugs. The receptor set was obtained from a female donor with Graves disease. Each CDR3 is given with its conserved first and last residue. Fields, in order: V gene, J gene, clone size, D gene, CDR3 DNA, CDR3 protein. D genes are given only for firm matches. A row's size may be missing; if present it is once, few, many or a size class.

TRBV5-1	TRBJ2-5	many	TRBD1	TGCGCCAGCACTTTCAGGACAGGGCAAGAGACCCAGTACTTC	CASTFRTGQETQYF
TRBV27	TRBJ2-7	few	TRBD2	TGTGCCAACAGTGGGGGGACTAGCGGGGGCTACGAGCAGTACTTC	CANSGGTSGGYEQYF
TRBV5-1	TRBJ2-5	many	NA	TGCGCCAGCAGCTCCAACCCCTGGGAGACCCAGTACTTC	CASSSNPWETQYF
TRBV10-3	TRBJ2-5	many	TRBD1	TGTGCCATCAGGGGACAGGACCGAGAGACCCAGTACTTC	CAIRGQDRETQYF
TRBV20-1	TRBJ1-1	many	TRBD1	TGCAGTGCCCGAACTCGGGGACAGGGGGCGTTGAGGACTGAAGCTTTCTTT	CSARTRGQGALRTEAFF
TRBV5-6	TRBJ2-1	many	NA	TGTGCCAGCAGCTTGCAAGGGGCGGATGAGCAGTTCTTC	CASSLQGADEQFF
TRBV2	TRBJ1-4	NA	NA	TGTGCCAGCAGTTCGGTGACAACTAATGAAAAACTGTTTTTT	CASSSVTTNEKLFF
TRBV15	TRBJ1-3	NA	NA	TGTGCCACCAGCAGAGATCTTTATGAGAAACACTCTGGAAACACCATATATTTT	CATSRDLYEKHSGNTIYF
TRBV2	TRBJ1-1	NA	NA	TGTGCCAGCAGTGGCAGAGAGAACACTAAAGCTTTCTTT	CASSGRENTKAFF
TRBV10-1	TRBJ2-3	many	NA	TGCGCCAGCAGTGAGTCGGGAACGGACACAGATACGCAGTATTTT	CASSESGTDTDTQYF
TRBV4-3	TRBJ2-1	many	TRBD2	TGCGCCAGCAGCCAAGATGGGACTAGGTCAAATGAGCAGTTCTTC	CASSQDGTRSNEQFF
TRBV9	TRBJ2-5	few	TRBD2	TGTGCCAGCAGCCCAGGGACTAGCGGGGGCTTCCAAGAGACCCAGTACTTC	CASSPGTSGGFQETQYF
TRBV7-3	TRBJ2-2	many	NA	TGTGCCAGCAGCCGTGGAGCTATCGGGGAGCTGTTTTTT	CASSRGAIGELFF
TRBV19	TRBJ2-1	few	NA	TGTGCCAGTGAGAGGAGTAGCTCCTACAATGAGCAGTTCTTC	CASERSSSYNEQFF
TRBV12-3/TRBV12-4	TRBJ1-4	many	TRBD1	TGTGCCAGCAGACCAACAGGGGCTGGTAATGAAAAACTGTTTTTT	CASRPTGAGNEKLFF
TRBV6-1	TRBJ1-2	many	NA	TGTGCCAGCAAAGACGGACTGGAGTATGGCTACACCTTC	CASKDGLEYGYTF
TRBV27	TRBJ2-2	medium-sized	NA	TGTGCCAGCAGTTTAAGGGCAGGAAACACCGGGGAGCTGTTTTTT	CASSLRAGNTGELFF
TRBV4-1	TRBJ1-1	many	TRBD1	TGCGCCAGCAGCCAACGACAGGGGAACACTGAAGCTTTCTTT	CASSQRQGNTEAFF
TRBV29-1	TRBJ1-2	NA	NA	TGCAGCGTCGAGGGGACATCTAACTATGGCTACACCTTC	CSVEGTSNYGYTF
TRBV12-3/TRBV12-4	TRBJ1-3	few	NA	TGTGCCAGCAGTAAACAGCTCTCTGGAAACACCATATATTTT	CASSKQLSGNTIYF
TRBV20-1	TRBJ2-5	many	TRBD1	TGCAGTGCTAGGAACCCCGGGACAGCTAAAGAGACCCAGTACTTC	CSARNPGTAKETQYF
TRBV4-1	TRBJ2-2	few	TRBD1	TGCGCCAGCAGCAGACGACAGGGAGTCACCGGGGAGCTGTTTTTT	CASSRRQGVTGELFF
TRBV5-1	TRBJ2-1	NA	NA	TGCGCCAGCAGGGGCGACAAGCGAAGCAATGAGCAGTTCTTC	CASRGDKRSNEQFF
TRBV13	TRBJ2-3	many	NA	TGTGCCAGCAGCTTAGGGGGTTTAGCCCGAGTCCCAGATACGCAGTATTTT	CASSLGGLARVPDTQYF
TRBV7-2	TRBJ2-7	many	TRBD2	TGTGCCAGCAGCGTCGGGACTAGCGGGTTCGAGCAGTACTTC	CASSVGTSGFEQYF
TRBV7-8	TRBJ2-3	many	TRBD2	TGTGCCAGCACCGTTGGGGGGCGTAGCGGGGGTTCAGATACGCAGTATTTT	CASTVGGRSGGSDTQYF
TRBV20-1	TRBJ1-4	many	NA	TGCAGTGCTCTGGACCCCCGAGATGAAAAACTGTTTTTT	CSALDPRDEKLFF
TRBV6-1	TRBJ2-5	few	NA	TGTGCCAGCAGGTGGGTCGGTCAAGAGACCCAGTACTTC	CASRWVGQETQYF
TRBV24-1	TRBJ1-5	few	NA	TGTGCCACCAGTGGAAGGGTTAGCAATCAGCCCCAGCATTTT	CATSGRVSNQPQHF
TRBV2	TRBJ2-3	NA	TRBD2	TGTGCCAGCAGTGATCTTAGCGGGGGCACAGATACGCAGTATTTT	CASSDLSGGTDTQYF
TRBV6-1	TRBJ2-3	NA	NA	TGTGCCAGCAGTGCCCGTGGTGGCACAGATACGCAGTATTTT	CASSARGGTDTQYF
TRBV6-1	TRBJ2-2	many	TRBD1	TGCGCCAGCAAGAAAGACAGGGGGCCCGGGGAGCTGTTTTTT	CASKKDRGPGELFF
TRBV28	TRBJ1-3	NA	NA	TGTGCCAGCTCACCAAAACTCCGACCGCATGCGCTCAGCTCTGGAAACACCATATATTTT	CASSPKLRPHALSSGNTIYF
TRBV7-2	TRBJ2-1	many	TRBD1	TGTGCCAGCAGCTGGACAGGGGGATACAATGAGCAGTTCTTC	CASSWTGGYNEQFF
TRBV4-1	TRBJ2-7	many	NA	TGCGCCAGCAGCCAGGAGACGACCTACGAGCAGTACTTC	CASSQETTYEQYF
TRBV5-1	TRBJ2-1	many	NA	TGCGCCAGCAGCTTGTTTATAGGCGGTGAGCAGTTCTTC	CASSLFIGGEQFF
TRBV7-2	TRBJ2-7	many	NA	TGTGCCAGCAGCTTATCAGGGGCGAACAACGAGCAGTACTTC	CASSLSGANNEQYF
TRBV29-1	TRBJ1-2	many	NA	TGCAGCGTTGGAGACAGTAACTATGGCTACACCTTC	CSVGDSNYGYTF
TRBV6-2/TRBV6-3	TRBJ2-1	many	TRBD2	TGTGCCAGCAGTTACTTTAGCGGGGAACCCTACGGGGAGCAGTTCTTC	CASSYFSGEPYGEQFF
TRBV6-1	TRBJ2-7	many	NA	TGTGCCAGCCGTGGGAGGAGGGGGACAGCCTCCTACGAGCAGTACTTC	CASRGRRGTASYEQYF
TRBV15	TRBJ2-5	many	NA	TGTGCCACCAGCAAGGACCCAGGGGAGACCCAGTACTTC	CATSKDPGETQYF
TRBV10-3	TRBJ2-3	many	NA	TGTGCCATCAGCCCAGGACAGTCCGCCCCGGAGATCGGCACAGATACGCAGTATTTT	CAISPGQSAPEIGTDTQYF
TRBV7-2	TRBJ1-5	many	NA	TGTGCCAGCAGCTTAGATGGGTCCTATAGCAATCAGCCCCAGCATTTT	CASSLDGSYSNQPQHF
TRBV7-9	TRBJ1-4	many	TRBD1	TGTGCCAGCAGCCCCCGGGACAGGGATCATGAAAAACTGTTTTTT	CASSPRDRDHEKLFF
TRBV5-1	TRBJ2-5	many	NA	TGCGCCAGCAGCTGGGGGGAGACCCAGTACTTC	CASSWGETQYF
TRBV10-3	TRBJ1-1	many	TRBD1	TGTGCCATCAGTGAGCGAGAAGGGGGCCACCCTGAAGCTTTCTTT	CAISEREGGHPEAFF
TRBV18	TRBJ1-1	NA	NA	TGTGCCAGCTCGCACGACGGGACACGGAACACTGAAGCTTTCTTT	CASSHDGTRNTEAFF
TRBV24-1	TRBJ2-5	many	TRBD1	TGTGCCACCAGTGATGGACAGGGTCGGGTTGGGACCCAGTACTTC	CATSDGQGRVGTQYF
TRBV28	TRBJ2-7	NA	NA	TGTGCCAGCAGTTTAGTTAGGGCTGATCAGTACTTC	CASSLVRADQYF
TRBV11-2	TRBJ2-5	many	TRBD2	TGTGCCAGCAGCTTAGGACTAGCGGGACCGTTTCGGGAGACCCAGTACTTC	CASSLGLAGPFRETQYF
TRBV7-6	TRBJ2-1	NA	TRBD2	TGTGCCAGCAGCTCTCTAGCGGGGGTCTACAATGAGCAGTTCTTC	CASSSLAGVYNEQFF
TRBV28	TRBJ1-2	few	TRBD1	TGTGCCAGCAGTTCCAGGGGGGGGCATGGCTACACCTTC	CASSSRGGHGYTF
TRBV7-2	TRBJ1-3	many	NA	TGTGCCAGCAGCTTAGCAGGGACGAACTCTGGAAACACCATATATTTT	CASSLAGTNSGNTIYF
TRBV7-3	TRBJ2-7	many	NA	TGTGCCAGCAGCTTTGGGACCCGGGCAGGGGAGCAGTACTTC	CASSFGTRAGEQYF
TRBV12-5	TRBJ2-2	many	NA	TGTGCTCTCGCCGGGGAGCTGTTTTTT	CALAGELFF
TRBV18	TRBJ1-2	NA	NA	TGTGCCAGCTCACGGGGGGACTATGGCTACACCTTC	CASSRGDYGYTF
TRBV18	TRBJ2-2	few	TRBD2	TGTGCCAGCTCCGAGGACGTAGCGGGGTACACCGGGGAGCTGTTTTTT	CASSEDVAGYTGELFF
TRBV5-1	TRBJ1-5	few	NA	TGCGCCAGCAGCTTGACAGGGCATCAGCCCCAGCATTTT	CASSLTGHQPQHF
TRBV7-6	TRBJ2-5	many	TRBD2	TGTGCCAGCAGCCAACCCGGGACTAGCAGGGAGACCCAGTACTTC	CASSQPGTSRETQYF
TRBV19	TRBJ2-1	many	TRBD2	TGTGCCAGTAGTATAGATGGACTAGCAGGGAATGAGCAGTTCTTC	CASSIDGLAGNEQFF